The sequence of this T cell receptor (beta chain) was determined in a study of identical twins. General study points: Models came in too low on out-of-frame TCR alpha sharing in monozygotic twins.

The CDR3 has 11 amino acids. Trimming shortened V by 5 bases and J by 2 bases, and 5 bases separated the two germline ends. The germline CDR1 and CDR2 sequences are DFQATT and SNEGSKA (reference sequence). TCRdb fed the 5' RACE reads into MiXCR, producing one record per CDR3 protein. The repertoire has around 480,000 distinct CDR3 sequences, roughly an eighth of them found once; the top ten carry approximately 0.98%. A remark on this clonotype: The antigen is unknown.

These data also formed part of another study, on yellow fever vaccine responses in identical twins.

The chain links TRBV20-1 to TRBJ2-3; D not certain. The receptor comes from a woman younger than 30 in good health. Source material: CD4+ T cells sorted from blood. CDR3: CSAAVTDTQYF. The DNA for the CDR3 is TGCAGTGCTGCGGTCACAGATACGCAGTATTTT.